These T cell receptor beta chains were read from a single sample in a study of T cell changes during pregnancy in multiple sclerosis. Using immunoSEQ multiplex PCR, the repertoire was profiled, and TCRdb retains in-frame clones only, with some absent. The sample lists about 59,000 clones; about 93% were seen once. Sequencing was performed on CD8+ T cells from peripheral blood mononuclear cells, taken in the third trimester of pregnancy. Receptors were obtained from a female donor with multiple sclerosis, enrolled in a pregnancy study. Both conserved end residues are trimmed from each CDR3. The order of the fields is J gene, clone size, V gene, CDR3 protein. The size field is filled for only some rows; it gives once, few, many or a size class.

J gene: TRBJ2-3; clone size: few; V gene: TRBV5-4; CDR3 protein: ASSLVGGRADTQY
J gene: TRBJ1-2; clone size: NA; V gene: TRBV29-1; CDR3 protein: SVEDLRYGYT
J gene: TRBJ2-2; clone size: NA; V gene: TRBV4-2; CDR3 protein: ASSFWPSLGSGELF
J gene: TRBJ1-1; clone size: NA; V gene: TRBV5-6; CDR3 protein: ASSLARVGNTEAF
J gene: TRBJ1-3; clone size: NA; V gene: TRBV7-9; CDR3 protein: ASSFGQGTAGNTIY
J gene: TRBJ1-5; clone size: NA; V gene: TRBV15; CDR3 protein: ATSKIPGRNQPQH
J gene: TRBJ2-1; clone size: NA; V gene: TRBV5-1; CDR3 protein: ASSLGTSGYNEQF
J gene: TRBJ1-2; clone size: NA; V gene: TRBV4-2; CDR3 protein: ASSQVGTGDAYGYT
J gene: TRBJ2-7; clone size: NA; V gene: TRBV4-1; CDR3 protein: ASSSGTGSVYEQY
J gene: TRBJ2-5; clone size: NA; V gene: TRBV28; CDR3 protein: ASSFVTGQETQY
J gene: TRBJ1-2; clone size: NA; V gene: TRBV29-1; CDR3 protein: SVEMGQGAGGYT
J gene: TRBJ2-6; clone size: NA; V gene: TRBV6-1; CDR3 protein: ASSELRRGLANVLT
J gene: TRBJ1-1; clone size: NA; V gene: TRBV28; CDR3 protein: ASSLRVNTEAF
J gene: TRBJ2-3; clone size: NA; V gene: TRBV5-1; CDR3 protein: ASSLGDRRDTQY
J gene: TRBJ2-5; clone size: few; V gene: TRBV6-4; CDR3 protein: ASSEGSGAQETQY
J gene: TRBJ2-7; clone size: NA; V gene: TRBV6-5; CDR3 protein: ASSRDRENEQY